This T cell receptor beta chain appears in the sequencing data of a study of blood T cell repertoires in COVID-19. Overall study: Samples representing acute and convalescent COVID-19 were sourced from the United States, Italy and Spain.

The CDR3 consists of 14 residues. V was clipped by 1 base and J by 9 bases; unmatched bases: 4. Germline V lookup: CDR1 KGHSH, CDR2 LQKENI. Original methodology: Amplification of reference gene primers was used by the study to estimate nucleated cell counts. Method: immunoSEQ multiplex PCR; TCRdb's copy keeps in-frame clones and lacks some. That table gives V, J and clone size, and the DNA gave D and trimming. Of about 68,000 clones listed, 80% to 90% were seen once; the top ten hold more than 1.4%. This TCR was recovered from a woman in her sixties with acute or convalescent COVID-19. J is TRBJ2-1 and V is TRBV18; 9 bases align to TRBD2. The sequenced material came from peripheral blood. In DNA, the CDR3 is TGTGCCAGCTCACCACGGGGACTAGCATTTGAGCAGTTCTTC. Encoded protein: CASSPRGLAFEQFF.